This entry describes one T cell receptor (beta chain). As yet, its antigen is unknown. The V gene end was trimmed by 0 bases and the J gene end by 2 bases; junction bases not matched to a gene: 5. Per the germline V gene, CDR1 is SGHTA and CDR2 is FQGNSA. The CDR3 consists of 16 residues. The sample belongs to a study of post-analysis software for immune sequencing data. Incorporated into the TCR beta cDNA libraries were unique molecular identifiers, which served to reduce PCR and sequencing biases. A single record per CDR3 protein comes from TCRdb applying MiXCR to the PCR reads. In the table there are approximately 730,000 distinct CDR3 sequences, approximately 44% of which are singletons. Overall study findings and caveats: Five or six TRBV segments were significantly more frequent in patients than in controls. TRBV5-6, TRBV5-1 and TRBV20-1 were among these segments.

The V gene is TRBV7-2, the J gene TRBJ2-5; 8 bases fit TRBD2. This sequence was found in a girl aged 5 to 17 with multiple sclerosis. Input material: blood. CDR3 region: CASSLAPSGGQETQYF. The CDR3 DNA follows: TGTGCCAGCAGCTTAGCACCCAGCGGGGGACAAGAGACCCAGTACTTC.